Listed below are T cell receptor beta chains from one sample, sequenced in a study of lymphopenia after photon versus proton radiotherapy. Only in-frame clones appear in the TCRdb table, and some are missing; sequencing was by immunoSEQ multiplex PCR. The table shows more than 45,000 clones, with around 84% occurring only once. Specimen: peripheral blood, collected from a patient treated with proton-based radiotherapy. The receptors stem from a man in his 60s with pancreatic cancer. CDR3s include the opening cysteine and the closing phenylalanine or tryptophan. Each record gives: CDR3 protein, CDR3 DNA, J gene, clone size, D gene, V gene. A D gene is named only where the DNA matches it firmly. Size tells how often a clone was seen (once, few, many) or the class of an expanded clone, and some rows leave it out.

CDR3aa: CASSPTGASGSGEQYF
CDR3nt: TGTGCCAGCAGCCCTACAGGGGCTAGCGGGAGTGGAGAGCAGTACTTC
j_gene: TRBJ2-7
abundance: NA
d_gene: TRBD2
v_gene: TRBV28

CDR3aa: CASSTGPAGVITDTQYF
CDR3nt: TGCGCCAGCAGCACAGGCCCAGCGGGAGTCATCACAGATACGCAGTATTTT
j_gene: TRBJ2-3
abundance: NA
d_gene: TRBD2
v_gene: TRBV7-6

CDR3aa: CASSLTRGPYNEQFF
CDR3nt: TGTGCCAGCAGCTTAACCAGGGGGCCCTACAATGAGCAGTTCTTC
j_gene: TRBJ2-1
abundance: NA
d_gene: TRBD1
v_gene: TRBV7-8

CDR3aa: CASSLAGASGQYNEQFF
CDR3nt: TGCGCCAGCAGCTTGGCCGGGGCTAGCGGGCAATACAATGAGCAGTTCTTC
j_gene: TRBJ2-1
abundance: NA
d_gene: TRBD2
v_gene: TRBV5-1

CDR3aa: CASRSRDSLRNEQFF
CDR3nt: TGTGCCAGCAGGAGCCGGGACAGTCTTCGTAATGAGCAGTTCTTC
j_gene: TRBJ2-1
abundance: once
d_gene: TRBD1
v_gene: TRBV28

CDR3aa: CASSPPDRGADTQYF
CDR3nt: TGTGCCAGCAGTCCGCCGGACAGGGGGGCAGATACGCAGTATTTT
j_gene: TRBJ2-3
abundance: NA
d_gene: TRBD1
v_gene: TRBV27

CDR3aa: CASSDPQADTQYF
CDR3nt: TGTGCCAGCAGTGATCCACAGGCGGATACGCAGTATTTT
j_gene: TRBJ2-3
abundance: NA
d_gene: NA
v_gene: TRBV6-6

CDR3aa: CASHTRDRPSYEQYF
CDR3nt: TGTGCCAGCCACACCCGGGACAGGCCATCCTACGAGCAGTACTTC
j_gene: TRBJ2-7
abundance: NA
d_gene: TRBD1
v_gene: TRBV28

CDR3aa: CASSPPNIAGETQYF
CDR3nt: TGTGCCAGCTCACCACCGAACATAGCGGGAGAGACCCAGTACTTC
j_gene: TRBJ2-5
abundance: NA
d_gene: TRBD2
v_gene: TRBV18

CDR3aa: CASSTGGGTNTGELFF
CDR3nt: TGTGCCAGTAGTACCGGGGGAGGGACCAACACCGGGGAGCTGTTTTTT
j_gene: TRBJ2-2
abundance: NA
d_gene: TRBD2
v_gene: TRBV19

CDR3aa: CASSRTSGKDTQYF
CDR3nt: TGTGCCAGCAGTCGTACTAGCGGGAAAGATACGCAGTATTTT
j_gene: TRBJ2-3
abundance: NA
d_gene: TRBD2
v_gene: TRBV2

CDR3aa: CASSPDTGVNTGELFF
CDR3nt: TGTGCCAGCAGCCCAGATACAGGGGTCAACACCGGGGAGCTGTTTTTT
j_gene: TRBJ2-2
abundance: NA
d_gene: TRBD1
v_gene: TRBV5-6

CDR3aa: CASSPGSKNTEAFF
CDR3nt: TGTGCCAGCTCACCGGGGTCAAAAAACACTGAAGCTTTCTTT
j_gene: TRBJ1-1
abundance: NA
d_gene: NA
v_gene: TRBV18

CDR3aa: CASSLDAGGYTF
CDR3nt: TGTGCCAGCAGCTTGGATGCAGGCGGCTACACCTTC
j_gene: TRBJ1-2
abundance: NA
d_gene: NA
v_gene: TRBV5-6

CDR3aa: CASFRTGTTEAFF
CDR3nt: TGTGCCAGCTTTCGGACCGGAACCACTGAAGCTTTCTTT
j_gene: TRBJ1-1
abundance: NA
d_gene: NA
v_gene: TRBV6-6